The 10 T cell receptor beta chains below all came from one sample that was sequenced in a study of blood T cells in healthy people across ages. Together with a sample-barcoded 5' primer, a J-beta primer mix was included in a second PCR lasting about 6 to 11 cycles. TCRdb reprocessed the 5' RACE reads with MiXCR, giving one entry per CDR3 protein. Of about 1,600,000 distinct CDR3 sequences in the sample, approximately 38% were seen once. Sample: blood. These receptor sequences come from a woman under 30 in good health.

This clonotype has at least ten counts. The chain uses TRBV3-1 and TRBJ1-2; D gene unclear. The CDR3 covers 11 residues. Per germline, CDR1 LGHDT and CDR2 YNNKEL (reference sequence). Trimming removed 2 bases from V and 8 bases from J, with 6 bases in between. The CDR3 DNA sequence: TGTGCCAGCAGCCAATCACGAGGCTACACCTTC. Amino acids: CASSQSRGYTF.

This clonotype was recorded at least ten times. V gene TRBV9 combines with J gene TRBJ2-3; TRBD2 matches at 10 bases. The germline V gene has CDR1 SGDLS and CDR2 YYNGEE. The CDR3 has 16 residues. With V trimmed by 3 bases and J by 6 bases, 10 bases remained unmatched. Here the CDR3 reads CASSGTSGYLGDTQYF. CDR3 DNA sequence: TGTGCCAGCAGCGGGACTAGCGGTTACCTGGGGGATACGCAGTATTTT.

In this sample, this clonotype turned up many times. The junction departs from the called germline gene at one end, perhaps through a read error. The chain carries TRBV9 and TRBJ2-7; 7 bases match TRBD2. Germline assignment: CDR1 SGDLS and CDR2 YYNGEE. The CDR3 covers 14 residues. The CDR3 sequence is CASSVGAGAYEQYF. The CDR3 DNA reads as TGTGCCAGCAGTGTAGGGGCGGGAGCTTACGAGCAGTACTTC.

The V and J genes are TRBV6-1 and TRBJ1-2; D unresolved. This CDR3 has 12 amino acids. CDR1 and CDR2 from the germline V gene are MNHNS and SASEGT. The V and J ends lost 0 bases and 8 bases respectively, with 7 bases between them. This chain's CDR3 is CASSEALWGYTF. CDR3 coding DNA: TGTGCCAGCAGTGAAGCCTTGTGGGGCTACACCTTC.

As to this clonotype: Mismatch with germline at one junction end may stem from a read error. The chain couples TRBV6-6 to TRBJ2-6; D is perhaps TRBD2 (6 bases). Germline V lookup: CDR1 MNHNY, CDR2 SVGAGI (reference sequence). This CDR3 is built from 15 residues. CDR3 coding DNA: TGTGCCAGCCTCCGGGATAGTGGAGGGCCCAAAGTCCTGACTTTC. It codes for CASLRDSGGPKVLTF.

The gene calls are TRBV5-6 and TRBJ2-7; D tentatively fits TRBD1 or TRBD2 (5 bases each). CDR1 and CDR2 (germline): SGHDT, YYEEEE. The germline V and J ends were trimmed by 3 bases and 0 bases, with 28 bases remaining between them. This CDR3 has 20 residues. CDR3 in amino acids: CASSWGPGRYPETSSYEQYF. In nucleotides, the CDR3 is TGTGCCAGCAGCTGGGGACCGGGACGGTATCCGGAAACAAGCTCCTACGAGCAGTACTTC.

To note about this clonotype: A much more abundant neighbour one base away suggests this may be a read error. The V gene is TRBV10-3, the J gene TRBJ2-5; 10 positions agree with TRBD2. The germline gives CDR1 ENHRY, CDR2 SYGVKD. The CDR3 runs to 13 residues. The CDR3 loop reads CAVSGTSEETQYF. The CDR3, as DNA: TGTGCCGTCAGCGGGACTAGCGAAGAGACCCAGTACTTC.

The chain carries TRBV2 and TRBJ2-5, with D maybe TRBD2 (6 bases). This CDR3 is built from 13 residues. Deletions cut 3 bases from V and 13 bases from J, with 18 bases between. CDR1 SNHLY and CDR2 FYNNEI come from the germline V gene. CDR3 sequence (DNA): TGTGCCAGCAGTGATGGTGGGACTGGTGAGCTGTACTTC. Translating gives CASSDGGTGELYF.

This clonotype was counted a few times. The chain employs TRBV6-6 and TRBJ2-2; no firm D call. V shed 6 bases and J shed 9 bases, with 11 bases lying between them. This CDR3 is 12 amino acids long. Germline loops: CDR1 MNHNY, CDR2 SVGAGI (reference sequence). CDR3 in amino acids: CASRHFSRELFF. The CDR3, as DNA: TGTGCCAGCAGGCACTTTTCCAGGGAGCTGTTTTTT.

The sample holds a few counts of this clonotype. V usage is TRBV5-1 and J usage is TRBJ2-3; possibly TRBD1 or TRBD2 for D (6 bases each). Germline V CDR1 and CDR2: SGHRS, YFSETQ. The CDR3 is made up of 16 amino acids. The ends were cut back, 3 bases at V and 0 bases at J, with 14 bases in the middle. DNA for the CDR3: TGCGCCAGCAGCTCGGGGGCGGCATCTAGCACAGATACGCAGTATTTT. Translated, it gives CASSSGAASSTDTQYF. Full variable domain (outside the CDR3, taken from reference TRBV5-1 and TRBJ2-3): KAGVTQTPRYLIKTRGQQVTLSCSPISGHRSVSWYQQTPGQGLQFLFEYFSETQRNKGNFPGRFSGRQFSNSRSEMNVSTLELGDSALYLCASSSGAASSTDTQYFGPGTRLTVL.